Listed below are T cell receptor beta chains from one sample, sequenced in a study of CD8 T cells in ankylosing spondylitis. Using its own MiXCR run on the 5' RACE reads, TCRdb lists one record per CDR3 protein. The sample records around 250,000 distinct CDR3 sequences, about 20% being singletons. The sequenced material came from blood, either unsorted or a sorted T cell fraction (not recorded which). The receptors derive from a male donor with ankylosing spondylitis or in good health (not recorded which). Both conserved end residues are part of each CDR3. The D gene is left open where the match is weak. Size is stated for part of the rows, as once, few or many counts, or as a class when the clone is expanded.

D: -
size: many
J: TRBJ2-1
V: TRBV12-3/TRBV12-4
DNA: TGTGCCATTACGATCCCCGCTGGGGAAGGGGGAGACAATGAGCAGTTCTTC
CDR3: CAITIPAGEGGDNEQFF

D: TRBD2
size: -
J: TRBJ2-7
V: TRBV4-2
DNA: TGTGCCAGCAGCCAAGATGGACTAGCGGTCGACTCCTACGAGCAGTACTTC
CDR3: CASSQDGLAVDSYEQYF

D: -
size: few
J: TRBJ2-1
V: TRBV11-2
DNA: TGTGCCAGCAGAGGAATGGGGGGAAACAATGAGCAGTTCTTC
CDR3: CASRGMGGNNEQFF

D: -
size: -
J: TRBJ2-5
V: TRBV2
DNA: TGTGCCAGCCCGGCAGGGCCGGGTGAGACCCAGTACTTC
CDR3: CASPAGPGETQYF

D: TRBD2
size: -
J: TRBJ2-5
V: TRBV20-1
DNA: TGCAGTGCTAGACGGCTAGCGGAGTACCAAGAGACCCAGTACTTC
CDR3: CSARRLAEYQETQYF

D: TRBD1
size: -
J: TRBJ2-1
V: TRBV20-1
DNA: TGCAGTGCTGGGACAGGGGGTTACAATGAGCAGTTCTTC
CDR3: CSAGTGGYNEQFF

D: TRBD2
size: once
J: TRBJ2-1
V: TRBV24-1
DNA: TGTGCCACCAGTGATTTGGTAGCGGGGCGGGTGGGTGAGCAGTTCTTC
CDR3: CATSDLVAGRVGEQFF

D: -
size: -
J: TRBJ2-1
V: TRBV9
DNA: TGTGCCAGCAGCGTAGCGGGGACCGCAGGACACAATGAGCAGTTCTTC
CDR3: CASSVAGTAGHNEQFF

D: TRBD1
size: few
J: TRBJ2-2
V: TRBV4-1
DNA: TGCGCCAGCAGCCAAGAGCCATGGACAGGGTACACCGGGGAGCTGTTTTTT
CDR3: CASSQEPWTGYTGELFF

D: -
size: few
J: TRBJ2-6
V: TRBV4-3
DNA: TGCGCCAGCAGCCAGGGGAGCTCTGGGGCCAACGTCCTGACTTTC
CDR3: CASSQGSSGANVLTF

D: -
size: many
J: TRBJ1-1
V: TRBV5-6
DNA: TGTGCCAGCAGCTTCTCCTCGAACACTGAAGCTTTCTTT
CDR3: CASSFSSNTEAFF

D: TRBD1
size: many
J: TRBJ2-7
V: TRBV5-5
DNA: TGTGCCAGCAGCTCCCAGGACAGGGGGCTCTACGAGCAGTACTTC
CDR3: CASSSQDRGLYEQYF

D: -
size: -
J: TRBJ2-1
V: TRBV7-9
DNA: TGTGCCAGCAGCTTAGCCCTATTAAATGAGCAGTTCTTC
CDR3: CASSLALLNEQFF

D: TRBD1
size: -
J: TRBJ2-5
V: TRBV29-1
DNA: TGCAGCGTTGGACCAGGGGGCTCAGAGACCCAGTACTTC
CDR3: CSVGPGGSETQYF

D: TRBD2
size: few
J: TRBJ2-1
V: TRBV12-3/TRBV12-4
DNA: TGTGCCAGCAGTGCGGGACTAGCGAGCTACAATGAGCAGTTCTTC
CDR3: CASSAGLASYNEQFF

D: -
size: -
J: TRBJ2-1
V: TRBV29-1
DNA: TGCAGCGTTGATGTAATAGGGGTCGGGAATGAGCAGTTCTTC
CDR3: CSVDVIGVGNEQFF

D: TRBD1
size: few
J: TRBJ2-2
V: TRBV7-3
DNA: TGTGCCAGCAGCCTAACAGGGGGTGACACCGGGGAGCTGTTTTTT
CDR3: CASSLTGGDTGELFF

D: -
size: -
J: TRBJ1-1
V: TRBV4-1
DNA: TGCGCCAGCAGCCAAGTAGCGGGAGCGGGTGAAGCTTTCTTT
CDR3: CASSQVAGAGEAFF

D: -
size: many
J: TRBJ1-1
V: TRBV5-1
DNA: TGCGCCAGCAGCTTACGGGGGGGCACTGAAGCTTTCTTT
CDR3: CASSLRGGTEAFF

D: TRBD2
size: -
J: TRBJ2-1
V: TRBV5-1
DNA: TGCGCCAGCAGCCATTCTAGCGGGAGGGGATTCAATGAGCAGTTCTTC
CDR3: CASSHSSGRGFNEQFF

D: TRBD1
size: few
J: TRBJ1-1
V: TRBV18
DNA: TGTGCCAGCTCACCAGTACAGGGGACTATGAACACTGAAGCTTTCTTT
CDR3: CASSPVQGTMNTEAFF

D: TRBD2
size: once
J: TRBJ2-1
V: TRBV5-5
DNA: TGTGCCAGCAGCTTGATTGGGGCGGGAGGGAGTGGTTACAATGAGCAGTTCTTC
CDR3: CASSLIGAGGSGYNEQFF

D: -
size: few
J: TRBJ2-2
V: TRBV4-2
DNA: TGTGCCAGCAGCCAATCGGGGTCAGACTCGAGCACCGGGGAGCTGTTTTTT
CDR3: CASSQSGSDSSTGELFF

D: -
size: few
J: TRBJ2-2
V: TRBV29-1
DNA: TGCAGCGCCGAGACACCTAACACCGGGGAGCTGTTTTTT
CDR3: CSAETPNTGELFF

D: -
size: -
J: TRBJ2-1
V: TRBV29-1
DNA: TGCAGCGTTTTCCTATACAATGAGCAGTTCTTC
CDR3: CSVFLYNEQFF

D: -
size: many
J: TRBJ2-2
V: TRBV9
DNA: TGTGCCAGCAGCGTAGCCGGAGGCCCCGGGGAGCTGTTTTTT
CDR3: CASSVAGGPGELFF

D: -
size: few
J: TRBJ2-1
V: TRBV29-1
DNA: TGCAGCGCAATGAGTGTCGAGAATGAGCAGTTCTTC
CDR3: CSAMSVENEQFF